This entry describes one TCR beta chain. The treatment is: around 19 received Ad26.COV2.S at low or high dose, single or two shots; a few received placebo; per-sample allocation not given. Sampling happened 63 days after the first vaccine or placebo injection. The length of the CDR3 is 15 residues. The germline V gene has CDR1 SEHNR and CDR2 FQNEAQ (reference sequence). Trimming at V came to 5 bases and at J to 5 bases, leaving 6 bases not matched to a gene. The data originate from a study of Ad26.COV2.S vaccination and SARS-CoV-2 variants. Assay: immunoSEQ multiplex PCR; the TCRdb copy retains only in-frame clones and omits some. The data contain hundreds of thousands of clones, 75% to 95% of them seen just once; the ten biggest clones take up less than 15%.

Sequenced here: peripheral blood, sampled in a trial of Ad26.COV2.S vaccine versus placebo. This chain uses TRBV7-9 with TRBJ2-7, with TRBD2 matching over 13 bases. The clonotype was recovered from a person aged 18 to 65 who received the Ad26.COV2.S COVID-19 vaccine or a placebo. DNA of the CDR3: TGTGCCAGCAGCCGACTAGCGGGAGGTTTCAACGAGCAGTACTTC. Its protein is CASSRLAGGFNEQYF.